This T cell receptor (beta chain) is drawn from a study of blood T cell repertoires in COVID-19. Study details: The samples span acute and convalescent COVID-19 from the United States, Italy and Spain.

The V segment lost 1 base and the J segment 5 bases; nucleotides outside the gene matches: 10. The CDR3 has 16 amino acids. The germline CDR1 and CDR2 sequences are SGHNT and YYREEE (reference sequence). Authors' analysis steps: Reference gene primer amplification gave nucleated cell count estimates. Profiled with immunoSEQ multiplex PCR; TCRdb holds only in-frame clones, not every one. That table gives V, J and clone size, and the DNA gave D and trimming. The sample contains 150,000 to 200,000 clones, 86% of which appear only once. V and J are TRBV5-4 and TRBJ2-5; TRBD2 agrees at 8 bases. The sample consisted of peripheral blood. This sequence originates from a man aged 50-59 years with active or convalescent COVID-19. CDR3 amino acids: CASSLNGRARVETQYF. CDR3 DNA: TGTGCCAGCAGCTTGAACGGGAGGGCCAGGGTGGAGACCCAGTACTTC. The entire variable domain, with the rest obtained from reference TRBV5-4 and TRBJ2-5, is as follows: ETGVTQSPTHLIKTRGQQVTLRCSSQSGHNTVSWYQQALGQGPQFIFQYYREEENGRGNFPPRFSGLQFPNYSSELNVNALELDDSALYLCASSLNGRARVETQYFGPGTRLLVL.